Below, one T cell receptor beta chain is given with its context. The specificity of this receptor is unknown. Base qualities are missing; no much larger clone stands one base away. Reading from cysteine to phenylalanine, the CDR3 counts 13 amino acids. Only CDR3 DNA remains: 39 bases, in frame from the first base. Relative to germline, V is 6 bases shorter and J is 1 base shorter, with 9 bases between their ends. In the germline V gene, CDR1 corresponds to WSHSY and CDR2 to SAAADI. These data belong to a study of Graves' ophthalmopathy and Graves' hyperthyroidism listed by TCRdb under 2018. General notes on the study: Peripheral blood samples were taken at the time of initial diagnosis, before any treatment was given. TCR beta repertoire signatures were used to distinguish Graves' ophthalmopathy from Graves' hyperthyroidism and to predict progression to ophthalmopathy. In total, approximately 130 blood samples were TCR-sequenced: some 40 ophthalmopathy, roughly 77 hyperthyroidism and approximately 17 hyperthyroidism-to-ophthalmopathy patients. To explore V-J signatures that separate ophthalmopathy from hyperthyroidism, a discovery set of about 98 patients was enrolled, consisting of more than 40 with ophthalmopathy and about 60 with stable hyperthyroidism. An independent validation cohort comprised roughly 20 hyperthyroidism patients and over 15 patients who later progressed from hyperthyroidism to ophthalmopathy. In five or six hyperthyroidism patients, T-cell repertoires of thyroid tissue and blood were compared. Following sample collection, hyperthyroidism patients were given methimazole at a starting dose of 30 mg daily, and ophthalmopathy patients were given high-dose intravenous methylprednisolone. The approximately 97 discovery patients were randomly divided into training and test sets at a 7:3 ratio.

A patient counted as having stable hyperthyroidism if there was no progression to ophthalmopathy within 18 months of follow-up. Hyperthyroidism patients were newly diagnosed, were aged 18 to 65 years, and had a disease duration under 2 months. Patients with other autoimmune diseases, uncontrolled infections, pregnancy or lactation were excluded from the study. Diagnosis was based on clinical symptoms, serum thyroxine, TRAb, thyroid ultrasound and orbital computed tomography. PBMCs were isolated from roughly 10 ml of fresh peripheral blood by Ficoll-Paque density gradient centrifugation. Trizol reagent was used to extract the total RNA, and its quality was then checked on an Agilent 2100 Bioanalyzer. For repertoire sequencing, the TCR beta CDR3 regions were amplified from RNA transcripts. HTBI primers and the Qiagen OneStep RT-PCR kit were used in a first-round RT-PCR, which was followed by a second-round multiplex PCR, size selection and purification. The libraries underwent paired-end sequencing with 100 bp reads on an Illumina HiSeq2000. Under the source paper's analysis protocol: SOAPnuke was used to process the reads, throwing out any read that had adapters, had uncalled bases, had a mean Phred below 15, or lacked an exact constant-primer or identifier match. COPE v1.2.5 was used to merge high-quality paired reads. Clonotypes were defined as unique nucleotide sequences and were aligned to IMGT TRB V, D and J references using MiTCR v1.1. Only V-J combinations with frequency above 0.0001 were analysed, covering around 99% of repertoires. For each V-J combination, a TCR clonal expansion and chaos score was defined as F50 clonal expansion divided by the chaos observed in the TCRdist matrix. Welch's t-statistics and random forest were used to narrow the features down to around 12 V-J combinations, which were then fed into a naive Bayes classifier. The similarity between thyroid and blood repertoires was quantified using the Morisita-Horn index. Using fastp at Q25 and MiXCR, TCRdb reprocessed the public reads and kept productive beta chains. Rows with one shared CDR3 protein collapse into an entry with the most common genes and DNA. TCRdb assigned the V and J calls; the authors' analysis was not used. Within this sample are about 400,000 distinct CDR3 sequences, with approximately 15% of them counted one time only. The ten largest clones capture roughly 7% of the sample.

The study at large found these results: In validation, the model predicted ophthalmopathy progression with about 71% sensitivity and roughly 72% specificity; roughly eleven predicted patients were CT-confirmed with GO in a median of about 6.1 months. In cross-validation, the 13-signature model distinguished ophthalmopathy from stable hyperthyroidism with around 90% sensitivity and 81.08% specificity, while in the test set the corresponding values were 80% and 75%. Most of the expanded thyroid clonotypes with a frequency above 0.001 were also detected in blood, and it was suggested that the thyroid immune response may be reflected by blood repertoires. Sample size was not statistically predetermined, and group allocation was not concealed from the investigators.

The sequenced sample consisted of peripheral blood. The source of this sequence is a woman aged 18 to 35 with stable Graves' hyperthyroidism. Donor details come from another sample of the same person, matched by shared clones. The rearranged segments are TRBV10-2 and TRBJ2-5; TRBD2 is a possible D gene, resting on 6 matching bases. The nucleotide sequence is given as TGCGCCAGCAGGCTGGGGGGCCAAGAGACCCAGTACTTC. It translates to CASRLGGQETQYF.